At least ten counts were recorded for the clone carrying this TCR beta chain. Its antigen remains unidentified. Time point given: week 23, last vaccination. Doses of 300 ug of mutant IDH1 20-mer peptide were given with topical imiquimod. The junction had 4 bases not matched to a gene; V was cut back by 4 bases and J by 4 bases. Germline V gives CDR1 LNHDA, CDR2 SQIVND (reference sequence). The CDR3 loop spans 13 amino acids. This sample is drawn from a study of a mutant IDH1 vaccine in newly diagnosed glioma. Study as a whole: Patients underwent eight vaccinations, which took place in weeks 1, 3, 5, 7, 11, 15, 19 and 23. Investigators started vaccination 4-6 weeks after radiotherapy alone, or with temozolomide cycles. Before enrollment, patients got radiotherapy alone, temozolomide alone, or mostly the combination. Whole-study results and caveats: Immune responses arising from the vaccine appeared in more than 90% of patients.

Produced via immunoSEQ multiplex PCR; TCRdb's table is partial and in-frame only. The sample shows roughly 60,000 clones, around 83% of them seen only once. This sequence joins TRBV19 and TRBJ2-7; TRBD2 aligns across 7 bases. The receptor was derived from a man aged 25 to 40 with glioma. Here the sequenced sample was PBMCs, taken from a glioma patient whose treatment included an IDH1 peptide vaccine. The CDR3, as DNA: TGTGCCAGTAGTAGGGACGGGGGGTACGAGCAGTACTTC. It codes for CASSRDGGYEQYF.